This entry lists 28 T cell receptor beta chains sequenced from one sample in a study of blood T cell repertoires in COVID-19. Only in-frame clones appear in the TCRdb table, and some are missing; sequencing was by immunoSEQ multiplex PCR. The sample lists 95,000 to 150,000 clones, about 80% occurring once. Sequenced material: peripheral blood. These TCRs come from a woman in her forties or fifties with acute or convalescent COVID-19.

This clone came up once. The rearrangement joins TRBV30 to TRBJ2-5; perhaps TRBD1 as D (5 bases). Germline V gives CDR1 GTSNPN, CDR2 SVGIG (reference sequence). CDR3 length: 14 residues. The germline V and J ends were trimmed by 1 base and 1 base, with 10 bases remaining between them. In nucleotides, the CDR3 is TGTGCCTGGAGTGAGGGGTACTCCCAAGAGACCCAGTACTTC. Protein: CAWSEGYSQETQYF.

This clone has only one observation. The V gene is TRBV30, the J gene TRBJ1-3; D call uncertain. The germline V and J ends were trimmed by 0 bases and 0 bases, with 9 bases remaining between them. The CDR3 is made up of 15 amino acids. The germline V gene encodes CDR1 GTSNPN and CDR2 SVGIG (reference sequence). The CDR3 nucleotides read TGTGCCTGGAGTGTAAACAGCTTCTCTGGAAACACCATATATTTT. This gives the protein CAWSVNSFSGNTIYF. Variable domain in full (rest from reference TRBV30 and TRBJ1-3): SQTIHQWPATLVQPVGSPLSLECTVEGTSNPNLYWYRQAAGRGLQLLFYSVGIGQISSEVPQNLSASRPQDRQFILSSKKLLLSDSGFYLCAWSVNSFSGNTIYFGEGSWLTVV.

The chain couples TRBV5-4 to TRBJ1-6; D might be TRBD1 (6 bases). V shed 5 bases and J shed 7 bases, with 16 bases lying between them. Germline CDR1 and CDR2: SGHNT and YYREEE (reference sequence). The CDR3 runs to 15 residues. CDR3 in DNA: TGTGCCAGCAGATCCGAGCAGGGGATCAATTCACCCCTCCACTTT. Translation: CASRSEQGINSPLHF.

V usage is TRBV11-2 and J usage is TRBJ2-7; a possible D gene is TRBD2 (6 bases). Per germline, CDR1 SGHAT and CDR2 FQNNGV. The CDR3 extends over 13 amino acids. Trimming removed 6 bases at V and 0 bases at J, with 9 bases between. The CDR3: CASSSGPSYEQYF. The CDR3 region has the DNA TGTGCCAGCAGTAGCGGACCCTCCTACGAGCAGTACTTC.

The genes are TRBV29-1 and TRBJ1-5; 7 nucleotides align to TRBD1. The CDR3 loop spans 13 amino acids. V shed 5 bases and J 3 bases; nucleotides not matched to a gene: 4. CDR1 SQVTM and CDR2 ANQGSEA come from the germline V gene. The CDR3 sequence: CSVWDRDNQPQHF. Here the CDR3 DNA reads TGCAGCGTTTGGGACAGAGACAATCAGCCCCAGCATTTT.

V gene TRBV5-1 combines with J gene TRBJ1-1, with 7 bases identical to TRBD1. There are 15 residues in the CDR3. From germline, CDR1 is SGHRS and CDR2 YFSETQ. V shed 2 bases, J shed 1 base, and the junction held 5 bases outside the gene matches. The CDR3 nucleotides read TGCGCCAGCAGCTTCGGGACAGCGAGGAACACTGAAGCTTTCTTT. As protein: CASSFGTARNTEAFF.

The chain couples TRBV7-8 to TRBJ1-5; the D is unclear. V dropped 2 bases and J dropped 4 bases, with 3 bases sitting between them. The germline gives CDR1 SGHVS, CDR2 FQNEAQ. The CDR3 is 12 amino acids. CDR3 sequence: CASSLSNQPQHF. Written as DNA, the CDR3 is TGTGCCAGCAGCTTATCTAATCAGCCCCAGCATTTT. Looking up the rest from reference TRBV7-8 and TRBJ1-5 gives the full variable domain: GAGVSQSPRYKVAKRGQDVALRCDPISGHVSLFWYQQALGQGPEFLTYFQNEAQLDKSGLPSDRFFAERPEGSVSTLKIQRTQQEDSAVYLCASSLSNQPQHFGDGTRLSIL.

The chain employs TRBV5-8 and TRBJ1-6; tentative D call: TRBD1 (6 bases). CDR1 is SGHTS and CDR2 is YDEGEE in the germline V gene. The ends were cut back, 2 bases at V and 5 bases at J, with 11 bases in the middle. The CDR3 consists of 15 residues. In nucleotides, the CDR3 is TGTGCCAGCAGCTTTCCGGGACAAGATAATTCACCCCTCCACTTT. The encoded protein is CASSFPGQDNSPLHF.

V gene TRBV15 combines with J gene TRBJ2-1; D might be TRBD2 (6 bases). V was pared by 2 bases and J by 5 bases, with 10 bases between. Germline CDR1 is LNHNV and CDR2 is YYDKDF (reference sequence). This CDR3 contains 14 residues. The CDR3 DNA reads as TGTGCCACCAGCAGACCCGGGAGTCACAATGAGCAGTTCTTC. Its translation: CATSRPGSHNEQFF.

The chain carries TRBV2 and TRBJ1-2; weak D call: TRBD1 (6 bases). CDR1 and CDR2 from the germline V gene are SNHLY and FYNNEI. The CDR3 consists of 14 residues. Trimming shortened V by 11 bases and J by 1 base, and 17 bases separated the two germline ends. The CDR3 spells CAVIQGRGNYGYTF. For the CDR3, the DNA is TGTGCCGTAATACAGGGTCGGGGTAACTATGGCTACACCTTC.

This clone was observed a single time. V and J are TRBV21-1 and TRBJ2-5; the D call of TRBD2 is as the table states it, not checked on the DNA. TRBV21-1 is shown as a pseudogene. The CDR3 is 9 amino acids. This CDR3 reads CASPETQYF. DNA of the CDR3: TGTGCCAGCCCTGAGACCCAGTACTTC.

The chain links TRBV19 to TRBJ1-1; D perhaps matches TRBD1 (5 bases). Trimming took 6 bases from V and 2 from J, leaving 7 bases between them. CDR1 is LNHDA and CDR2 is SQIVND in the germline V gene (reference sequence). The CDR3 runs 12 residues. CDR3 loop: CASRRTNTEAFF. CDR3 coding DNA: TGTGCCAGTAGGCGGACAAACACTGAAGCTTTCTTT.

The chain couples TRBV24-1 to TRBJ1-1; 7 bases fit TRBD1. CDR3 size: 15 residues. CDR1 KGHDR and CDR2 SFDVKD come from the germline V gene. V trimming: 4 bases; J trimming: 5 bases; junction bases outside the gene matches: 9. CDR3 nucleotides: TGTGCCACCAGTGACCCTGACAGGGTATGGACTGAAGCTTTCTTT. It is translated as CATSDPDRVWTEAFF.

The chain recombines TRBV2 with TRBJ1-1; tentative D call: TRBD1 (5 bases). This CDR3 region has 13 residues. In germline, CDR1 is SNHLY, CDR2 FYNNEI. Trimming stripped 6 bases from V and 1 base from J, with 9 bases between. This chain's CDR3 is CASSKDRNTEAFF. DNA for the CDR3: TGTGCCAGCAGCAAAGACAGGAACACTGAAGCTTTCTTT.

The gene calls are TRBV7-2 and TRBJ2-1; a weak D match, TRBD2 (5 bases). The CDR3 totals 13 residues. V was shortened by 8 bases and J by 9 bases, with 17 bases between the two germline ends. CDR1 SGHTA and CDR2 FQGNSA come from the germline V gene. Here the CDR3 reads CASGWASRFEQFF. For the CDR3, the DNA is TGTGCCAGCGGTTGGGCTAGCAGATTTGAGCAGTTCTTC. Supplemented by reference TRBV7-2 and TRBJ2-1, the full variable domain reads GAGVSQSPSNKVTEKGKDVELRCDPISGHTALYWYRQSLGQGLEFLIYFQGNSAPDKSGLPSDRFSAERTGGSVSTLTIQRTQQEDSAVYLCASGWASRFEQFFGPGTRLTVL.

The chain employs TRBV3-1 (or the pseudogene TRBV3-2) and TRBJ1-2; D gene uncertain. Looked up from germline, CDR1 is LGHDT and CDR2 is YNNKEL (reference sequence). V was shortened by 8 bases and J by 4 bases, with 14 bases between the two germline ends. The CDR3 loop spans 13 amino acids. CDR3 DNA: TGTGCCAGCGGCGATAGGGAGGGCTATGGCTACACCTTC. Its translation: CASGDREGYGYTF.

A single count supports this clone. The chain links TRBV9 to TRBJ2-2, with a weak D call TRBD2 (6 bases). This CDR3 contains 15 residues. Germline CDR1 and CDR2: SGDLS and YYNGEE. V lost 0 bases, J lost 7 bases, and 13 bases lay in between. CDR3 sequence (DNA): TGTGCCAGCAGCGTAGCCCCTAGCGCGGTCGGGGAGCTGTTTTTT. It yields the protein CASSVAPSAVGELFF.

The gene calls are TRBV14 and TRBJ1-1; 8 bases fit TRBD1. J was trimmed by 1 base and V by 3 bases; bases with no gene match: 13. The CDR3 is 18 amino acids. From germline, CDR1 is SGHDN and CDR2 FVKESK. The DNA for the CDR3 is TGTGCCAGCAGCCACGCAGGGGGCCCTGATATCTCGAACACTGAAGCTTTCTTT. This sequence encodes CASSHAGGPDISNTEAFF. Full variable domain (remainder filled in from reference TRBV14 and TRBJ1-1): EAGVTQFPSHSVIEKGQTVTLRCDPISGHDNLYWYRRVMGKEIKFLLHFVKESKQDESGMPNNRFLAERTGGTYSTLKVQPAELEDSGVYFCASSHAGGPDISNTEAFFGQGTRLTVV.

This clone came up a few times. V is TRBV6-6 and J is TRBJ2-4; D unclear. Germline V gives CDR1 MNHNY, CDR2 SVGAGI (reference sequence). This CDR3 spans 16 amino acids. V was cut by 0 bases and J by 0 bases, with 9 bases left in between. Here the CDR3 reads CASSYSAELAKNIQYF. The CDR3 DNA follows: TGTGCCAGCAGTTACTCGGCGGAATTAGCCAAAAACATTCAGTACTTC.

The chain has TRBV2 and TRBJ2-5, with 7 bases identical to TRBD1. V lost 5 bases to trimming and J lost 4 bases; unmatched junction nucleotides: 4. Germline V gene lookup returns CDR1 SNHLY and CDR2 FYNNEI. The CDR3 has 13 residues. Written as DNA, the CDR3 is TGTGCCAGCAGTAACCGGGACAGAGAGACCCAGTACTTC. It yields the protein CASSNRDRETQYF.

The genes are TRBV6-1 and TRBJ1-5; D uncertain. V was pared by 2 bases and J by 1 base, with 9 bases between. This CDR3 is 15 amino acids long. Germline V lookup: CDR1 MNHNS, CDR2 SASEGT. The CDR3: CASSEIPGSNQPQHF. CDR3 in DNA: TGTGCCAGCAGTGAAATTCCGGGGAGCAATCAGCCCCAGCATTTT.

This CDR3 is CASSLRTGFTDTQYF. CDR3 sequence (DNA): TGTGCCAGCAGCCTACGGACAGGGTTTACAGATACGCAGTATTTT. The chain links TRBV11-1 to TRBJ2-3, with 8 nucleotides matching TRBD1. J was trimmed by 3 bases and V by 5 bases; bases with no gene match: 7. Germline V gene lookup returns CDR1 SGHAT and CDR2 FQDESV (reference sequence). This CDR3 comprises 15 residues.

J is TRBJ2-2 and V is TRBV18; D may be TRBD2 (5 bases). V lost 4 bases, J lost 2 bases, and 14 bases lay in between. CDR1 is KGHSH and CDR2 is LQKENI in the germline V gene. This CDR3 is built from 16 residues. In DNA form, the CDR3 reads TGTGCCAGCTCACTGAGTAAGGAGGCAAACACCGGGGAGCTGTTTTTT. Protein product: CASSLSKEANTGELFF.

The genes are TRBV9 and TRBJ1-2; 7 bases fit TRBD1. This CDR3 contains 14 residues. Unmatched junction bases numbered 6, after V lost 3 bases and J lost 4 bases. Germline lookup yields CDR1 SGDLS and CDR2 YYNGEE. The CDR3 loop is CASSDRGGSYGYTF. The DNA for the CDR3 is TGTGCCAGCAGCGACCGAGGGGGCAGCTATGGCTACACCTTC.

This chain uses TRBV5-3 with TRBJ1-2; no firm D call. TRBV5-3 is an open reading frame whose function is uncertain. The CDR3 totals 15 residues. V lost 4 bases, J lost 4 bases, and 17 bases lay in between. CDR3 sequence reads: CARSLSGVLPYGYTF. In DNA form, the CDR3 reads TGTGCCAGAAGCCTATCCGGGGTTTTACCCTATGGCTACACCTTC.

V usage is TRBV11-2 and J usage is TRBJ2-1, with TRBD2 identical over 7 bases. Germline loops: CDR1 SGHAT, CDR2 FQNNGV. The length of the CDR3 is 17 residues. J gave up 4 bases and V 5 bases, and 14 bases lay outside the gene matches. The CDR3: CASSLGVSGKVYNEQFF. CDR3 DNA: TGTGCCAGCAGCCTCGGTGTGAGCGGGAAAGTATACAATGAGCAGTTCTTC.

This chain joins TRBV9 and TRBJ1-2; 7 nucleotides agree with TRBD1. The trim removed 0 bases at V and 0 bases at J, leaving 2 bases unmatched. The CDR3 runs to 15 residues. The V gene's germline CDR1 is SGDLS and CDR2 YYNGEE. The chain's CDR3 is CASSVGDSTNYGYTF. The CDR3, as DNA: TGTGCCAGCAGCGTAGGGGACAGTACTAACTATGGCTACACCTTC.

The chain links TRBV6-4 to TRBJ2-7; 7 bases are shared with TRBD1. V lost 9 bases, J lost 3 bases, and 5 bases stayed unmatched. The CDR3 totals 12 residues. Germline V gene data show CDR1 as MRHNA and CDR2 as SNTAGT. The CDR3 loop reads CARKGQYYEQYF. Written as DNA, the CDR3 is TGTGCCAGGAAGGGACAGTACTACGAGCAGTACTTC.